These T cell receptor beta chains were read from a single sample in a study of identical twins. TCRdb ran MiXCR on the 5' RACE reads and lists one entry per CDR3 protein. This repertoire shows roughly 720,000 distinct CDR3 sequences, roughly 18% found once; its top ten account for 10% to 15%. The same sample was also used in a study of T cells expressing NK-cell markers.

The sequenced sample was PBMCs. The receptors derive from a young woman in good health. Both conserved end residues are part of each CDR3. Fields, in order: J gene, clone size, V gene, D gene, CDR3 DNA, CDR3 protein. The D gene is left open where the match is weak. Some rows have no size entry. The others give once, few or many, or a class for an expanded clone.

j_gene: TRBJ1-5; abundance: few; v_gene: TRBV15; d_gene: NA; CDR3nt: TGTGCCACCAGCAGAAGGGCAGGGGAACAGCCCCAGCATTTT; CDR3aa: CATSRRAGEQPQHF
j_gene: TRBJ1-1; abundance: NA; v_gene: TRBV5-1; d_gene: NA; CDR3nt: TGCGCCAGCAGCTTCAGTGGTGAAGCTTTCTTT; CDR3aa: CASSFSGEAFF
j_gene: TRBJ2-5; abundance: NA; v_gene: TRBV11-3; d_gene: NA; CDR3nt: TGTGCCAGCAGCTATGACTCGGTGGCTAGTAGGGAGACCCAGTACTTC; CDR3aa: CASSYDSVASRETQYF
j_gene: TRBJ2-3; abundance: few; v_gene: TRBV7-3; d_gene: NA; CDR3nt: TGTGCCAGCAGCTTAACCCCGTCCACAGATACGCAGTATTTT; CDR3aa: CASSLTPSTDTQYF
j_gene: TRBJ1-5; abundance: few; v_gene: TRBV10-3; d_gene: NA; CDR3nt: TGTGCCATCAGTCCTGGGCGCAATCAGCCCCAGCATTTT; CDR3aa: CAISPGRNQPQHF
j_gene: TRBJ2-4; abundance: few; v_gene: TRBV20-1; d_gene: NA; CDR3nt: TGCAGTGCTGGACGTAGCGAGGGAAACATTCAGTACTTC; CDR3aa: CSAGRSEGNIQYF
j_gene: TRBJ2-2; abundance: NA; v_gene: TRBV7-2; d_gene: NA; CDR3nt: TGTGCCAGCACAAGGCCTCGGAGCGGGGAGCTGTTTTTT; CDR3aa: CASTRPRSGELFF
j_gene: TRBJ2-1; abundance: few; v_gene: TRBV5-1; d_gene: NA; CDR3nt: TGCGCCAGCAGCCCGCTTCTAGCTGAGCAGTTCTTC; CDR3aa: CASSPLLAEQFF
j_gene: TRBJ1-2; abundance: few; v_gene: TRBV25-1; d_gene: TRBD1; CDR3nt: TGTGCCAGCAGTGAACGGACAGGAGTATATGGCTACACCTTC; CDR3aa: CASSERTGVYGYTF
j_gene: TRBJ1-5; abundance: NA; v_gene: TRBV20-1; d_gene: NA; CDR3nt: TGCAGTGCTAGAAGAAGGGGTCAGCCCCAGCATTTT; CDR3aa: CSARRRGQPQHF
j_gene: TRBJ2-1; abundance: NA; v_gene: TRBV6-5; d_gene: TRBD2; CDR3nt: TGTGCCAGCAGTTACTTCTTGACTAGCGGGGGGAGCTCCTACAATGAGCAGTTCTTC; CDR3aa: CASSYFLTSGGSSYNEQFF
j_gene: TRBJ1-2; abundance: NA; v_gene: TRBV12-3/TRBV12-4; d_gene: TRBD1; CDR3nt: TGTGCCAGCACCCTACAGGGGACTAACTATGGCTACACCTTC; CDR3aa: CASTLQGTNYGYTF
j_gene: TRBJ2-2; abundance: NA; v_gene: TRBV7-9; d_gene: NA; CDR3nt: TGTGCCAGCAGCCTGATAACAGGGAACACCGGGGAGCTGTTTTTT; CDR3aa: CASSLITGNTGELFF
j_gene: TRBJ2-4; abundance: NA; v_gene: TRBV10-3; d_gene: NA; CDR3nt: TGTGCCACCGGAGGACAGCCGGAAGCCAAAAACATTCAGTACTTC; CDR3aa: CATGGQPEAKNIQYF
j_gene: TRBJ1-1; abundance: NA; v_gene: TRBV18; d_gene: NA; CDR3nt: TGTGCCAGCTCACCCCGGGGCGTAGCCATGAACACTGAAGCTTTCTTT; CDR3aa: CASSPRGVAMNTEAFF
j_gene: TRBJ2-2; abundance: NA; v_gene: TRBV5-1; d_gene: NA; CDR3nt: TGCGCCAGCAGCCCGAGAGGGAAGAACACCGGGGAGCTGTTTTTT; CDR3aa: CASSPRGKNTGELFF
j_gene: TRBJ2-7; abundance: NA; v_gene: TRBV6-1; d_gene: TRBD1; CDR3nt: TGTGCCAGCAGCCGCCGGGACAGCAACTCCTACGAGCAGTACTTC; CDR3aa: CASSRRDSNSYEQYF
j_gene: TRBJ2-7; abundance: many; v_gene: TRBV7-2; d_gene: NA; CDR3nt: TGTGCCAGCAGCCCTATCGCCTACGAGCAGTACTTC; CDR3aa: CASSPIAYEQYF
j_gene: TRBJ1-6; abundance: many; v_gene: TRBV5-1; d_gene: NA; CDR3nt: TGCGCCAGCAGCTTGGACGGCTCCTATAATTCACCCCTCCACTTT; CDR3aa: CASSLDGSYNSPLHF
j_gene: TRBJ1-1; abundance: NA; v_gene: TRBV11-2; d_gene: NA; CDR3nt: TGTGCCAGTTCCCACAGGTTAGCTGAAGCTTTCTTT; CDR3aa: CASSHRLAEAFF
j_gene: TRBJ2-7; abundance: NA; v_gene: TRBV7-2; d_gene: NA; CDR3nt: TGTGCCAGCAGCCCGCGGCTCGGGGTTTCCTACGAGCAGTACTTC; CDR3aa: CASSPRLGVSYEQYF
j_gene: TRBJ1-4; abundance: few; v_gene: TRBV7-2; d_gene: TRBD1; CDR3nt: TGTGCCAGCAGCTTAAAAGTCAGGGGGAGCATGTTTTTT; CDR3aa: CASSLKVRGSMFF
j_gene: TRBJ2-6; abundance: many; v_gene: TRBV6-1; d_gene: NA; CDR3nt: TGTGCCAGCAGAGATCGGGTAGCTAGCTCTGGGGCCAACGTCCTGACTTTC; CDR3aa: CASRDRVASSGANVLTF
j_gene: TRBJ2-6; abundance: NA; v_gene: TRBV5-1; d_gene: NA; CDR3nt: TGCGCCAGCAGCGACCTATCTGGGGCCAACGTCCTGACTTTC; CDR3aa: CASSDLSGANVLTF
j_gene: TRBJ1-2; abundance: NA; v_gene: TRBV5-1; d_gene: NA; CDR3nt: TGCGCCAGCCACCTGGACGGCAGCACTAGATCCTATGGCTACACCTTC; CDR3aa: CASHLDGSTRSYGYTF
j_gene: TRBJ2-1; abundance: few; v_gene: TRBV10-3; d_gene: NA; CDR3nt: TGTGCCATCAGCCGCTCGGGCAATGAGCAGTTCTTC; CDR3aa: CAISRSGNEQFF
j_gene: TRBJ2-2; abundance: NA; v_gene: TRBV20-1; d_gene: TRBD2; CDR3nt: TGCAGTGCTCGCCCGGGACTAGCGTTAACCGGGGAGCTGTTTTTT; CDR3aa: CSARPGLALTGELFF
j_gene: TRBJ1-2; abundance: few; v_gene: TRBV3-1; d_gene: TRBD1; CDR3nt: TGTGCCAGCAGCCATAGGGGGCCTCCTTATGGCTACACCTTC; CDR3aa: CASSHRGPPYGYTF
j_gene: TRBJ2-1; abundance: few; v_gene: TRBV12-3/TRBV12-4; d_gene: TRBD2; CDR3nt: TGTGCCAGCAGTTTAGCGCGCCCTAGCGGGAGATATGAGCAGTTCTTC; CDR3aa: CASSLARPSGRYEQFF
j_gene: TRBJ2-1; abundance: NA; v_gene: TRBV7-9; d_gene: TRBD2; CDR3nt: TGTGCCAGCAGCCTACCGGGACTAGCGGGAGGTAACCACCAATTCTTC; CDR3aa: CASSLPGLAGGNHQFF
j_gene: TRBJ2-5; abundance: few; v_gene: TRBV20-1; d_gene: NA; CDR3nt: TGCAGTGCTAAGGTGGGGGTCACAGAGACCCAGTACTTC; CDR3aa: CSAKVGVTETQYF
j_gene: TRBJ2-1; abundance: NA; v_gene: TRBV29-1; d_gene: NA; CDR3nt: TGCAGCTACCGTCCAAGCTCCTACAATGAGCAGTTCTTC; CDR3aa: CSYRPSSYNEQFF
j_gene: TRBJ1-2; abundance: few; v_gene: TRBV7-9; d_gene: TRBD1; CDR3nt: TGTGCCAGCAGCTCCGGGACAGGGAAAATGAGGGGCTACACCTTC; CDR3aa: CASSSGTGKMRGYTF
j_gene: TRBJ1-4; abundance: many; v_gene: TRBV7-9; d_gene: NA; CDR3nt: TGTGCCAGCAGCTACTCAAATGAAAAACTGTTTTTT; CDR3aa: CASSYSNEKLFF
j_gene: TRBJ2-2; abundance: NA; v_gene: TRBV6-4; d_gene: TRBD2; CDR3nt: TGTGCCAGCAGTGACTCCGCTAGCGGGAGGGCGAACACCGGGGAGCTGTTTTTT; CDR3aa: CASSDSASGRANTGELFF
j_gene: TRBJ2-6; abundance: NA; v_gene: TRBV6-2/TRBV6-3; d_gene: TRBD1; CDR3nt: TGTGCCAGCAGTCCAGGGACAGGGAGGGCTAGTGGGGCCAACGTCCTGACTTTC; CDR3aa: CASSPGTGRASGANVLTF
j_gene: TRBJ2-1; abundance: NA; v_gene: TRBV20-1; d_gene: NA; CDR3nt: TGCAGTGCTAGTTCGGCCCCCTACAATGAGCAGTTCTTC; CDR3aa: CSASSAPYNEQFF
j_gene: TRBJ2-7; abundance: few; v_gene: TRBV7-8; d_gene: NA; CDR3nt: TGTGCCAGCAGCGAGATTGGAGCACCCGAGCAGTACTTC; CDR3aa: CASSEIGAPEQYF
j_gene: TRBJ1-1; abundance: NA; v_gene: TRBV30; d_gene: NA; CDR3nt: TGTGCCTGGAGCCTCGGATTATCGACGAACACTGAAGCTTTCTTT; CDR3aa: CAWSLGLSTNTEAFF
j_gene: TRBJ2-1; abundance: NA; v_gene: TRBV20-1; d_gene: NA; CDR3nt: TGCAGTGCTAGAGGGAGGGCCGGCTCCTACAATGAGCAGTTCTTC; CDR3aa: CSARGRAGSYNEQFF
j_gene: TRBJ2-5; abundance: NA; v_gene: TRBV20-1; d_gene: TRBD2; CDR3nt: TGCAGTGCTAGACCGACTAGCGGGGGGGCTGAAGAGACCCAGTACTTC; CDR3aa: CSARPTSGGAEETQYF
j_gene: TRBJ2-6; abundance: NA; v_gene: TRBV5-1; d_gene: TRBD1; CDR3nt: TGCGCCAGCAGCTTTTGGCGGGACAGGGCTGGGGCCAACGTCCTGACTTTC; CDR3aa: CASSFWRDRAGANVLTF
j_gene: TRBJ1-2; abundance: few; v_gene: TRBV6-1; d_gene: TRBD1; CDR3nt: TGTGCCAGCAGTGGAGACAGGGGTCATGGCTACACCTTC; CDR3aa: CASSGDRGHGYTF
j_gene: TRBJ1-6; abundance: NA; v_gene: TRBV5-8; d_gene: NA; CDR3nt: TGTGCCAGCAGCAGGGGATGGAATTCACCCCTCCACTTT; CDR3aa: CASSRGWNSPLHF
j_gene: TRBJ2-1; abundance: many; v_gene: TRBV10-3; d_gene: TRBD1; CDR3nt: TGTGCCACCTGGGACAGCTCCTACAATGAGCAGTTCTTC; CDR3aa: CATWDSSYNEQFF